Below, 15 T cell receptor beta chains from the same sample are listed, as sequenced in a study of cytomegalovirus exposure and HLA in healthy donors. This PCR relied on a set of 60 Vbeta primers and 13 Jbeta primers. Measured with immunoSEQ multiplex PCR; TCRdb has only the in-frame clones, and not every one. Of 150,000 to 160,000 clones in the sample, approximately 84% were seen once. Sequenced material: PBMCs. These receptors were obtained from a young woman in good health and CMV-seronegative.

The rearrangement links TRBV5-1 to TRBJ2-3; D call uncertain. This CDR3 spans 14 amino acids. V gave up 2 bases and J gave up 0 bases, with 7 bases separating them. Germline-derived CDR1 and CDR2 are SGHRS and YFSETQ. The CDR3 DNA reads TGCGCCAGCAGCTTCTCGGTTAGCACAGATACGCAGTATTTT. This encodes CASSFSVSTDTQYF. Looking up the rest from reference TRBV5-1 and TRBJ2-3 gives the full variable domain: KAGVTQTPRYLIKTRGQQVTLSCSPISGHRSVSWYQQTPGQGLQFLFEYFSETQRNKGNFPGRFSGRQFSNSRSEMNVSTLELGDSALYLCASSFSVSTDTQYFGPGTRLTVL.

The J gene is TRBJ1-2, the V gene TRBV28; no reliable D call. This CDR3 region has 11 residues. Germline-derived CDR1 and CDR2 are MDHEN and SYDVKM. V was cut by 6 bases and J by 4 bases, with 6 bases left in between. This CDR3 reads CASSPSYGYTF. In DNA, the CDR3 is TGTGCCAGCAGCCCCTCCTATGGCTACACCTTC.

This clone came up a few times. The chain links TRBV19 to TRBJ2-7; 7 positions agree with TRBD1. The CDR3 runs to 14 residues. J lost 3 bases, V lost 2 bases, and 4 bases had no gene match. CDR1 and CDR2 from the germline V gene are LNHDA and SQIVND (reference sequence). The DNA of the CDR3 is TGTGCCAGTAGTATACCTGGGACAGTCTACGAGCAGTACTTC. This gives the protein CASSIPGTVYEQYF. Combining the CDR3 with reference TRBV19 and TRBJ2-7 gives the whole variable domain DGGITQSPKYLFRKEGQNVTLSCEQNLNHDAMYWYRQDPGQGLRLIYYSQIVNDFQKGDIAEGYSVSREKKESFPLTVTSAQKNPTAFYLCASSIPGTVYEQYFGPGTRLTVT.

This clone is a singleton in its sample. The genes are TRBV11-1 and TRBJ2-3; 9 nucleotides line up with TRBD1. Unmatched junction bases numbered 4, after V lost 3 bases and J lost 3 bases. The germline gives CDR1 SGHAT, CDR2 FQDESV (reference sequence). The CDR3 sequence is 15 residues long. CDR3 loop: CASSFMGQGTDTQYF. CDR3 coding DNA: TGTGCCAGCAGCTTTATGGGACAGGGAACAGATACGCAGTATTTT.

J is TRBJ1-2 and V is TRBV18; 8 bases are shared with TRBD1. Trimming took 2 bases from V and 5 from J; bases not matched to a gene: 7. Germline V lookup: CDR1 KGHSH, CDR2 LQKENI. This CDR3 contains 15 residues. The CDR3 region has the DNA TGTGCCAGCTCACCATACGGGACAGGCGCTTATGGCTACACCTTC. It translates to CASSPYGTGAYGYTF.

V is TRBV28 and J is TRBJ1-5; 8 bases are a match to TRBD1. V shed 6 bases, J shed 6 bases, and the junction held 7 bases outside the gene matches. Per germline, CDR1 MDHEN and CDR2 SYDVKM. The CDR3 has 14 amino acids. CDR3: CASRDRTGPQPQHF. CDR3 nucleotides: TGTGCCAGCAGGGACCGGACAGGGCCTCAGCCCCAGCATTTT.

This sequence joins TRBV25-1 and TRBJ1-4; D possibly corresponds to TRBD1 (6 bases). V was cut by 3 bases and J by 7 bases, with 12 bases left in between. Per the germline V gene, CDR1 is MGHDK and CDR2 is SYGVNS. The CDR3 covers 14 residues. The CDR3 DNA reads as TGTGCCAGCAGTGAGCGAGGGGGGGGTGAAAAACTGTTTTTT. It yields the protein CASSERGGGEKLFF.

V usage is TRBV9 and J usage is TRBJ2-1; 13 nucleotides match TRBD2. The trim removed 2 bases at V and 8 bases at J, leaving 10 bases unmatched. The CDR3 runs to 17 residues. The germline V gene has CDR1 SGDLS and CDR2 YYNGEE. CDR3 bases: TGTGCCAGCAGCGTTTTACCGGGACTAGCGGGATCGTATGAGCAGTTCTTC. Amino acids: CASSVLPGLAGSYEQFF.

This clone was observed a single time. This chain links TRBV11-2 with TRBJ2-3; no firm D call. V dropped 5 bases and J dropped 5 bases, with 11 bases sitting between them. This CDR3 has 13 amino acids. The germline gives CDR1 SGHAT, CDR2 FQNNGV. This CDR3 reads CASSLNAGDTQYF. DNA of the CDR3: TGTGCCAGCAGCCTCAACGCCGGAGATACGCAGTATTTT.

This clone was detected once. V gene TRBV11-2 combines with J gene TRBJ2-5; TRBD2 matches at 10 bases. Germline V gene data show CDR1 as SGHAT and CDR2 as FQNNGV. Trimming removed 5 bases from V and 1 base from J; junction bases left unmatched: 7. The CDR3 is made up of 16 amino acids. CDR3 amino acids: CASSRSGGSAQETQYF. The CDR3 nucleotides read TGTGCCAGCAGCCGTAGCGGGGGGAGTGCCCAAGAGACCCAGTACTTC. Filled out from reference TRBV11-2 and TRBJ2-5, the complete variable domain reads EAGVAQSPRYKIIEKRQSVAFWCNPISGHATLYWYQQILGQGPKLLIQFQNNGVVDDSQLPKDRFSAERLKGVDSTLKIQPAKLEDSAVYLCASSRSGGSAQETQYFGPGTRLLVL.

V is TRBV5-1 and J is TRBJ2-7; D not resolved. Germline V gene data show CDR1 as SGHRS and CDR2 as YFSETQ. The ends were cut back, 4 bases at V and 3 bases at J, with 5 bases in the middle. CDR3 size: 11 residues. The DNA for the CDR3 is TGCGCCAGCAGCGAGTACTACGAGCAGTACTTC. It specifies CASSEYYEQYF.

Here the CDR3 reads CASSLDRDNQPQHF. The CDR3 DNA reads as TGTGCCAGCAGCCTGGACAGGGACAATCAGCCCCAGCATTTT. The J gene is TRBJ1-5, the V gene TRBV5-5, with TRBD1 identical over 8 bases. The CDR3 totals 14 residues. Germline V gives CDR1 SGHKS, CDR2 YYEKEE (reference sequence). V lost 4 bases, J lost 3 bases, and 3 bases stayed unmatched.

The V gene is TRBV7-2, the J gene TRBJ1-1, with TRBD1 matching over 8 bases. The junction had 8 bases not matched to a gene; V was cut back by 0 bases and J by 5 bases. The CDR3 is 16 residues long. Germline CDR1 SGHTA, CDR2 FQGNSA. CDR3 residues: CASSLALGRGPTEAFF. The DNA for the CDR3 is TGTGCCAGCAGCTTAGCGCTCGGCAGGGGGCCTACTGAAGCTTTCTTT. Variable domain in full (rest from reference TRBV7-2 and TRBJ1-1): GAGVSQSPSNKVTEKGKDVELRCDPISGHTALYWYRQSLGQGLEFLIYFQGNSAPDKSGLPSDRFSAERTGGSVSTLTIQRTQQEDSAVYLCASSLALGRGPTEAFFGQGTRLTVV.

This rearrangement joins TRBV6-5 to TRBJ2-7; no definite D call. Per the germline V gene, CDR1 is MNHEY and CDR2 is SVGAGI. V was trimmed by 6 bases and J by 1 base, leaving 10 bases between them. This CDR3 is built from 13 residues. The CDR3 region is CASSPHQSYEQYF. In DNA, the CDR3 is TGTGCCAGCAGCCCCCATCAGTCCTACGAGCAGTACTTC.

This clone was detected a few times. The chain couples TRBV5-4 to TRBJ1-4; a weak D match, TRBD1 (5 bases). The germline V gene encodes CDR1 SGHNT and CDR2 YYREEE (reference sequence). The CDR3 sequence is 16 residues long. V lost 4 bases, J lost 2 bases, and 15 bases lay in between. The CDR3 loop is CASSRRVGGTNEKLFF. The CDR3 DNA reads as TGTGCCAGCAGCCGTCGAGTGGGGGGGACTAATGAAAAACTGTTTTTT.